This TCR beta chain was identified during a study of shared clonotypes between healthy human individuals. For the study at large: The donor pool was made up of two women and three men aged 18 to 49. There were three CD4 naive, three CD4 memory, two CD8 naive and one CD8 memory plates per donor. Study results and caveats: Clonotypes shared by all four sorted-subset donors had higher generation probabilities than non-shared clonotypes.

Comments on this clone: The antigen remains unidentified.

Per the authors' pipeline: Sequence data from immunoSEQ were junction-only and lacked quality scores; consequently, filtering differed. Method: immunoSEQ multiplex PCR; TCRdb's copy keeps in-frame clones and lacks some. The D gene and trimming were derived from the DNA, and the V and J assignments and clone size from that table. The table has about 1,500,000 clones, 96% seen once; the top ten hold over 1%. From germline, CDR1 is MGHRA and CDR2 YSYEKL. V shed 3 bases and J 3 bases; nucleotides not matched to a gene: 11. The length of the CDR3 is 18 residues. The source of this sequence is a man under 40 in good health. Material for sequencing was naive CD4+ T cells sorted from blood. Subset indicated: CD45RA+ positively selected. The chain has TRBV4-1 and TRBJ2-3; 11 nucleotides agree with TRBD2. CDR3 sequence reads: CASSQRILAGDGTDTQYF. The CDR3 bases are TGCGCCAGCAGCCAGCGCATACTAGCGGGAGATGGAACAGATACGCAGTATTTT.